This T cell receptor (beta chain) appears in the sequencing data of a study of blood T cell repertoires in COVID-19. Only in-frame clones appear in the TCRdb table, and some are missing; sequencing was by immunoSEQ multiplex PCR. The repertoire includes a few hundred thousand clones, around 88% of them detected once, and roughly 2.9% sits in the top ten. CDR3 length: 14 residues. The trim removed 5 bases at V and 4 bases at J, leaving 4 bases unmatched. Germline-derived CDR1 and CDR2 are MNHEY and SMNVEV (reference sequence). The sequencing sample was made of peripheral blood. The chain has TRBV27 and TRBJ2-1, with 8 bases fitting TRBD1. The TCR sequence derives from a man aged 50-59 years with active or convalescent COVID-19. The CDR3: CASSNGQGYNEQFF. Here the CDR3 DNA reads TGTGCCAGCAGTAACGGACAGGGTTACAATGAGCAGTTCTTC.